This T cell receptor beta chain appears in the sequencing data of a study of blood T cell repertoires in COVID-19. Study overall: Donors in the United States, Italy and Spain gave samples during acute or convalescent COVID-19.

The CDR3 is made up of 18 amino acids. From germline, CDR1 is LNHDA and CDR2 SQIVND (reference sequence). Original processing methods: Amplification of reference gene primers provided the estimated nucleated cell counts. TCRdb keeps only in-frame clones here, not all; method: immunoSEQ multiplex PCR. D and trimming come from the DNA, and the V and J calls and clone size come from that table. In the table there are hundreds of thousands of clones, around 89% of which are singletons. Participants were aged about 18 to 89 years from 24 US areas. In assigning cohorts, the study relied on participant-reported clinical history. As to this clone: Compared with germline, one end of the junction differs, possibly owing to a read error.

The chain recombines TRBV19 with TRBJ2-2; 15 positions agree with TRBD2. Sequenced sample: PBMCs or T cells enriched from blood (not recorded which). The receptor's source is a man between 18 and 29 years old who had recovered from COVID-19. DNA of the CDR3: TGTGCCAGTAGCCAGATCGGACTAGCGGGAGGGAACGCCGGGGAGCTGTTTTTT. Protein sequence: CASSQIGLAGGNAGELFF.